These 9 T cell receptor beta chains were all obtained from the same sample, sequenced in a study of blood T cell repertoires in COVID-19 (dated by TCRdb to the early 2020s). To prepare the library, the immunoSEQ multiplex PCR assay was applied. The table was pulled from immuneACCESS by TCRdb, which kept in-frame rearrangements only. Such tables lose some clones; where checked, under half of the loss comes from unresolved V genes, and the rest has no known cause. This sample holds 60,000 to 75,000 clones; more than 70% were observed only once. About 1.5% of the sample comes from the top ten. Sequenced sample: peripheral blood. These receptors all stem from a human donor in a cohort sampled during active COVID-19.

The V and J genes are TRBV18 and TRBJ1-2, with TRBD1 identical over 9 bases. The CDR3 length is 16 residues. J gave up 6 bases and V 2 bases, and 10 bases lay outside the gene matches. Germline lookup yields CDR1 KGHSH and CDR2 LQKENI. The CDR3, as DNA: TGTGCCAGCTCACCATTAACAGGGGGCGAAGATAATGGCTACACCTTC. Translated: CASSPLTGGEDNGYTF.

The rearrangement links TRBV10-1 to TRBJ2-7; a weak D match, TRBD2 (6 bases). The ends were cut back, 0 bases at V and 6 bases at J, with 9 bases in the middle. The length of the CDR3 is 13 residues. The germline CDR1 and CDR2 sequences are WNHNN and SYGVQD (reference sequence). The CDR3 loop reads CASSESGGLEQYF. In DNA form, the CDR3 reads TGCGCCAGCAGTGAGTCAGGAGGGCTCGAGCAGTACTTC.

V and J are TRBV11-3 and TRBJ1-1; D call uncertain. CDR3 length: 13 amino acids. The V end lost 2 bases, the J end lost 3 bases, and 7 bases lay between the germline ends. Germline assignment: CDR1 SGHNT and CDR2 YENEEA. The CDR3 loop reads CASSLQSHTEAFF. The DNA of the CDR3 is TGTGCCAGCAGCTTACAGTCCCACACTGAAGCTTTCTTT.

The chain combines TRBV27 with TRBJ2-1; 8 bases line up with TRBD2. The germline CDR1 and CDR2 sequences are MNHEY and SMNVEV (reference sequence). The CDR3 totals 14 residues. V was pared by 7 bases and J by 8 bases, with 10 bases of the junction left unmatched. DNA of the CDR3: TGTGCCAGCACCATAGCGGGAAGGCGGGATGAGCAGTTCTTC. It translates to CASTIAGRRDEQFF.

The rearrangement joins TRBV19 to TRBJ2-1, with 9 bases matching TRBD2. V dropped 3 bases and J dropped 1; count of bases not matched to a gene: 1. Germline V CDR1 and CDR2: LNHDA, SQIVND (reference sequence). The CDR3 is 15 residues long. CDR3 region: CASSMREGSYNEQFF. The CDR3 DNA is TGTGCCAGTAGTATGCGGGAGGGATCCTACAATGAGCAGTTCTTC.

The chain uses TRBV11-3 and TRBJ2-7; 13 bases fit TRBD2. The trim removed 5 bases at V and 0 bases at J, leaving 1 base unmatched. Per the germline V gene, CDR1 is SGHNT and CDR2 is YENEEA. The length of the CDR3 is 15 residues. The DNA for the CDR3 is TGTGCCAGCAGCCGGACTAGCGGGAGCTCCTACGAGCAGTACTTC. This encodes CASSRTSGSSYEQYF.

The rearrangement uses TRBV5-1 and TRBJ2-1; 9 nucleotides line up with TRBD1. Losses at the gene ends were 5 bases for V and 5 bases for J; bases not matched to a gene: 11. The V gene's germline CDR1 is SGHRS and CDR2 YFSETQ. The CDR3 sequence is 16 residues long. CDR3: CASRLPVGQGHNEQFF. Written as DNA, the CDR3 is TGCGCCAGCAGGCTGCCGGTAGGACAGGGGCACAATGAGCAGTTCTTC.

The J gene is TRBJ2-3, the V gene TRBV5-1; 8 bases agree with TRBD2. The CDR3 contains 16 residues. Germline-derived CDR1 and CDR2 are SGHRS and YFSETQ. V trimming: 1 base; J trimming: 6 bases; junction bases outside the gene matches: 10. The CDR3 nucleotides are TGCGCCAGCAGCTTGATCCCCGGGACTAGAAGTGATACGCAGTATTTT. Its translation: CASSLIPGTRSDTQYF.

This chain joins TRBV12-5 and TRBJ2-7, with D possibly TRBD1 on 5 matching bases. Trimming removed 1 base from V and 6 bases from J, with 13 bases in between. This CDR3 is 14 amino acids long. Germline assignment: CDR1 LGHNT and CDR2 FRNRAP. This CDR3 is CASGLGQGYSEQYV. The CDR3 region has the DNA TGTGCTAGTGGTTTGGGGCAGGGTTACTCCGAGCAGTACGTC.